The present TCR beta chain was sequenced within a study of Tregs in tolerant kidney transplant recipients. The CDR3 consists of 15 residues. V lost 3 bases, J lost 4 bases, and 8 bases stayed unmatched. From germline, CDR1 is GTSNPN and CDR2 SVGIG (reference sequence). CD4+CD25+CD127- Tregs, CD4+CD25- non-Tregs, CD4 and CD8 cells were sorted. Study results and limitations: Some patients' samples used different primers over time, so nucleotide sequences weren't comparable. Biological reproducibility was not directly addressed in this study. The small number of patients limits these findings pending further validation.

Using immunoSEQ multiplex PCR, the repertoire was profiled, and TCRdb retains in-frame clones only, with some absent. The table records about 66,000 clones, 92% of them present only once. About this clone: Its specificity is unknown.

The chain joins TRBV30 to TRBJ2-1; 8 bases are shared with TRBD2. The source of this sequence is a human donor who received a combined kidney and bone marrow transplant. Sequencing was performed on CD8+ T cells from blood, taken before the transplant. The CDR3 DNA is TGTGCCTGGAGCCCATCGGCGGGAGGTTACAATGAGCAGTTCTTC. Protein: CAWSPSAGGYNEQFF.